These 22 T cell receptor beta chains originate from one sample sequenced in a study of cytomegalovirus exposure and HLA in healthy donors. 13 Jbeta primers and 60 Vbeta primers were used for the PCR. Using immunoSEQ multiplex PCR, the repertoire was profiled, and TCRdb retains in-frame clones only, with some absent. The repertoire includes 150,000 to 200,000 clones, over 80% of them detected once, and approximately 1.3% sits in the top ten. Sequencing was carried out using PBMCs. The receptor source for this set is a girl between 10 and 17 years old in good health and CMV-seropositive.

Only a few counts were recorded for this clone. J is TRBJ2-2 and V is TRBV9; a possible D gene is TRBD2 (6 bases). Trimming removed 7 bases from V and 0 bases from J, with 28 bases in between. There are 20 residues in the CDR3. CDR1 SGDLS and CDR2 YYNGEE come from the germline V gene. CDR3 coding DNA: TGTGCCAGCCCGGGAGAGTTGGGAGACCGGGACCCTTCGAACACCGGGGAGCTGTTTTTT. It yields the protein CASPGELGDRDPSNTGELFF. Filled out from reference TRBV9 and TRBJ2-2, the complete variable domain reads DSGVTQTPKHLITATGQRVTLRCSPRSGDLSVYWYQQSLDQGLQFLIQYYNGEERAKGNILERFSAQQFPDLHSELNLSSLELGDSALYFCASPGELGDRDPSNTGELFFGEGSRLTVL.

The chain has TRBV6-5 and TRBJ2-7; a weak D match, TRBD2 (6 bases). Trimming took 5 bases from V and 0 from J, leaving 14 bases between them. CDR1 and CDR2 (germline): MNHEY, SVGAGI. The CDR3 consists of 15 residues. CDR3 DNA: TGTGCCAGCAGTCGCGGGGACCCTTCCTCCTACGAGCAGTACTTC. Translation: CASSRGDPSSYEQYF.

Only one count was recorded for this clone. This chain uses TRBV18 with TRBJ1-2, with a weak D call TRBD1 (6 bases). CDR3 length: 16 amino acids. Germline values: CDR1 KGHSH, CDR2 LQKENI. V was trimmed by 7 bases and J by 5 bases, leaving 23 bases between them. CDR3: CASFPMDSPGPYGYTF. The CDR3 coding sequence is TGTGCCAGCTTTCCTATGGACAGTCCCGGCCCATATGGCTACACCTTC.

This sequence joins TRBV4-1 and TRBJ2-3; a weak D match, TRBD1 (5 bases). CDR1 is MGHRA, CDR2 YSYEKL, per germline. V lost 4 bases, J lost 6 bases, and 20 bases lay in between. CDR3 length: 16 residues. The CDR3 spells CASSPLGVGVEDTQYF. The CDR3 DNA is TGCGCCAGCAGCCCTTTAGGGGTCGGAGTAGAGGATACGCAGTATTTT.

The rearrangement uses TRBV5-4 and TRBJ2-3; 11 positions match TRBD2. The CDR3 totals 16 residues. Germline V CDR1 and CDR2: SGHNT, YYREEE (reference sequence). The V gene end was trimmed by 5 bases and the J gene end by 0 bases; junction bases not matched to a gene: 5. The CDR3 loop is CASSYGLAGSTDTQYF. The CDR3 nucleotides are TGTGCCAGCAGTTACGGACTAGCGGGTAGCACAGATACGCAGTATTTT. The whole variable domain, remainder taken from reference TRBV5-4 and TRBJ2-3, is ETGVTQSPTHLIKTRGQQVTLRCSSQSGHNTVSWYQQALGQGPQFIFQYYREEENGRGNFPPRFSGLQFPNYSSELNVNALELDDSALYLCASSYGLAGSTDTQYFGPGTRLTVL.

This rearrangement joins TRBV2 to TRBJ1-1; weak D call: TRBD1 (6 bases). This CDR3 region has 17 residues. Per the germline V gene, CDR1 is SNHLY and CDR2 is FYNNEI. V was trimmed by 2 bases and J by 2 bases, leaving 18 bases between them. The CDR3: CASSERRLGTQNTEAFF. As DNA, the CDR3 is TGTGCCAGCAGTGAACGTCGATTGGGGACACAAAACACTGAAGCTTTCTTT.

This clone came up once. The chain recombines TRBV6-1 with TRBJ1-2, with a tentative D call TRBD1 (5 bases). The germline V and J ends were trimmed by 4 bases and 5 bases, with 8 bases remaining between them. Looked up from germline, CDR1 is MNHNS and CDR2 is SASEGT. CDR3 length equals 12 residues. For the CDR3, the DNA is TGTGCCAGCAGTGGTTCAGGGTATGGCTACACCTTC. This sequence encodes CASSGSGYGYTF.

This clone appeared once. The rearrangement uses TRBV7-9 and TRBJ2-7; 9 bases are a match to TRBD2. This CDR3 contains 16 residues. CDR1 is SEHNR, CDR2 FQNEAQ, per germline (reference sequence). V gave up 6 bases and J gave up 5 bases; unmatched junction bases: 14. CDR3 loop: CASSGWASGKVHEQYF. The CDR3 nucleotides are TGTGCCAGCAGTGGGTGGGCTAGCGGGAAAGTCCACGAGCAGTACTTC.

CDR3 loop: CASSVKGPNPNEKLFF. The CDR3 DNA follows: TGCGCCAGCAGTGTTAAGGGGCCCAACCCTAATGAAAAACTGTTTTTT. The chain carries TRBV10-1 and TRBJ1-4; weak D call: TRBD1 (5 bases). The CDR3 spans 16 residues. Between the trimmed V and J ends, which lost 4 bases and 3 bases, there was a span of 15 bases. Germline V lookup: CDR1 WNHNN, CDR2 SYGVQD (reference sequence).

The chain is built from TRBV6-5 and TRBJ1-2; 9 nucleotides agree with TRBD1. The CDR3 covers 15 residues. With V trimmed by 2 bases and J by 8 bases, 9 bases remained unmatched. CDR1 is MNHEY, CDR2 SVGAGI, per germline. CDR3 loop: CASSYQPGTGYGYTF. The CDR3 coding sequence is TGTGCCAGCAGTTACCAACCCGGGACAGGGTACGGCTACACCTTC.

The V call is TRBV6-1, the J call TRBJ2-1; 9 positions agree with TRBD2. CDR1 is MNHNS, CDR2 SASEGT, per germline. CDR3 length: 15 residues. The ends lost 3 bases at V and 6 bases at J; junction bases unmatched: 6. The CDR3 DNA reads as TGTGCCAGCAGTGAGGAGACTAGCGGCGCCAATGAGCAGTTCTTC. This encodes CASSEETSGANEQFF.

The V call is TRBV10-3, the J call TRBJ1-3; 8 positions match TRBD1. Germline loops: CDR1 ENHRY, CDR2 SYGVKD. The CDR3 is 16 amino acids. V dropped 4 bases and J dropped 0; count of bases not matched to a gene: 5. The CDR3 sequence is CAISGDRLVSGNTIYF. In nucleotides, the CDR3 is TGTGCCATCAGTGGGGACAGGCTTGTCTCTGGAAACACCATATATTTT.

The V and J genes are TRBV5-4 and TRBJ2-1, with 8 nucleotides matching TRBD2. The germline CDR1 and CDR2 sequences are SGHNT and YYREEE (reference sequence). The J segment lost 0 bases and the V segment lost 4 bases, leaving 6 bases of the junction unmatched. This CDR3 is 16 amino acids long. The CDR3 DNA follows: TGTGCCAGCAGCCAGGGCGGGACTAGCTCCTACAATGAGCAGTTCTTC. This translates into CASSQGGTSSYNEQFF.

Concerning this clone: The junction and the germline gene differ at one end; a read error may be behind it. This specimen includes other DNA sequences encoding the same CDR3. The chain uses TRBV2 and TRBJ2-7; D gene unclear. This CDR3 has 11 residues. Germline values: CDR1 SNHLY, CDR2 FYNNEI. The CDR3 here is CASSDEYEQYF. The CDR3 DNA reads as TGCGCCAGCAGTGACGAGTACGAGCAGTACTTC.

The chain combines TRBV19 with TRBJ1-2; D is ambiguous. The length of the CDR3 is 14 residues. Between the trimmed V and J ends, which lost 0 bases and 6 bases, there was a span of 11 bases. Germline CDR1 is LNHDA and CDR2 is SQIVND (reference sequence). The CDR3 coding sequence is TGTGCCAGTAGTATAGATCGGGGAAAGAATGGCTACACCTTC. It codes for CASSIDRGKNGYTF. The complete variable domain, with remaining parts taken from reference TRBV19 and TRBJ1-2, reads DGGITQSPKYLFRKEGQNVTLSCEQNLNHDAMYWYRQDPGQGLRLIYYSQIVNDFQKGDIAEGYSVSREKKESFPLTVTSAQKNPTAFYLCASSIDRGKNGYTFGSGTRLTVV.

The count of this clone is one. The sample carries other DNA sequences with the same CDR3. The CDR3, as DNA: TGTGCCAGCAGCTCCGGACAGGGGCGCTCCTACGAGCAGTACTTC. Translating gives CASSSGQGRSYEQYF. The chain has TRBV7-6 and TRBJ2-7, with 9 bases identical to TRBD1. Germline-derived CDR1 and CDR2 are SGHVS and FNYEAQ. V dropped 4 bases and J dropped 0; count of bases not matched to a gene: 4. The CDR3 loop spans 15 amino acids.

The chain joins TRBV5-4 to TRBJ2-3; 12 bases line up with TRBD2. The junction had 7 bases not matched to a gene; V was cut back by 5 bases and J by 0 bases. Per the germline V gene, CDR1 is SGHNT and CDR2 is YYREEE (reference sequence). The CDR3 sequence is 17 residues long. The CDR3 coding sequence is TGTGCCAGCAGTCCTAGCGGGAGGGCCGATAGCACAGATACGCAGTATTTT. This sequence encodes CASSPSGRADSTDTQYF.

The chain joins TRBV9 to TRBJ1-2; TRBD1 might be the D (6 bases). V lost 3 bases to trimming and J lost 8 bases, with 20 bases between them. There are 15 residues in the CDR3. The V gene's germline CDR1 is SGDLS and CDR2 YYNGEE. The CDR3 bases are TGTGCCAGCAGCGAGCGGGACACCGGGGCGTCGGGCTACACCTTC. As protein: CASSERDTGASGYTF.

V usage is TRBV6-5 and J usage is TRBJ2-5; the D is unclear. The CDR3 length is 13 residues. V lost 2 bases and J lost 7, with 11 bases in between. Germline V gene lookup returns CDR1 MNHEY and CDR2 SVGAGI. The CDR3, as DNA: TGTGCCAGCAGTTACCGGTCCTCAGGGACCCAGTACTTC. It codes for CASSYRSSGTQYF.

The gene calls are TRBV6-1 and TRBJ2-1; D call uncertain. The germline V and J ends were trimmed by 3 bases and 7 bases, with 7 bases remaining between them. The germline V gene has CDR1 MNHNS and CDR2 SASEGT. The CDR3 sequence is 12 residues long. CDR3 DNA: TGTGCCAGCAGTGATCTCCTGAATGAGCAGTTCTTC. Its translation is CASSDLLNEQFF.

In nucleotides, the CDR3 is TGTGCCACTCGCGGAGGAGCGGGAGAGGGAGGGTCCTACGAGCAGTACTTC. Its translation: CATRGGAGEGGSYEQYF. The rearrangement joins TRBV7-2 to TRBJ2-7; TRBD2 matches at 8 bases. CDR3 length equals 17 residues. V was pared by 10 bases and J by 1 base, with 18 bases of the junction left unmatched. CDR1 SGHTA and CDR2 FQGNSA come from the germline V gene.

The V call is TRBV29-1, the J call TRBJ2-1; TRBD2 agrees at 8 bases. CDR3 size: 12 residues. Per germline, CDR1 SQVTM and CDR2 ANQGSEA. Losses at the gene ends were 5 bases for V and 6 bases for J; bases not matched to a gene: 3. CDR3 in DNA: TGCAGCGTTAGCGGGAGTTTCAATGAGCAGTTCTTC. As protein: CSVSGSFNEQFF.